The rows below give T cell receptor beta chains drawn from one sample of a study of cytomegalovirus exposure and HLA in healthy donors. Method: immunoSEQ multiplex PCR; TCRdb's copy keeps in-frame clones and lacks some. The profile shows fewer than 130,000 clones, about 70% of them singletons. The material sequenced was PBMCs. These receptors all stem from a man aged 45-65 years in good health and CMV-seropositive. The CDR3 runs from the conserved cysteine through the conserved F or W. The D gene is left open where the match is weak. Clone size is shown for a subset of rows, as once, few, many or a class of expanded clone.

18 TRBJ2-7 TRBD2 TRBV5-4 few CASSHSGTSGRGSYEQYF TGTGCCAGCAGCCATTCCGGGACTAGCGGGAGGGGCTCCTACGAGCAGTACTTC
16 TRBJ1-1 . TRBV6-1 once CASSEGLGRMNTEAFF TGTGCCAGCAGTGAAGGTTTAGGGAGGATGAACACTGAAGCTTTCTTT
10 TRBJ1-1 . TRBV20-1 . CSAKGRGAFF TGCAGTGCCAAAGGAAGGGGGGCTTTCTTT
15 TRBJ1-1 . TRBV19 . CASSTQHSMNTEAFF TGTGCCAGTAGTACCCAACACAGCATGAACACTGAAGCTTTCTTT
16 TRBJ1-1 . TRBV5-1 . CASSLGATGVGTEAFF TGCGCCAGCAGCTTGGGGGCGACGGGGGTTGGCACTGAAGCTTTCTTT
11 TRBJ2-7 . TRBV20-1 . CSASLAHEQYF TGCAGTGCTAGTCTAGCCCACGAGCAGTACTTC
15 TRBJ2-5 TRBD1 TRBV5-1 few CASSFDTGGGETQYF TGCGCCAGCAGCTTTGATACAGGGGGCGGAGAGACCCAGTACTTC
14 TRBJ2-5 TRBD2 TRBV18 once CASSPASGGETQYF TGTGCCAGCTCACCTGCTAGCGGGGGGGAGACCCAGTACTTC
13 TRBJ1-6 . TRBV11-2 . CASSQDYNSPLHF TGTGCCAGCAGCCAGGATTATAATTCACCCCTCCACTTT
16 TRBJ2-5 TRBD1 TRBV7-6 . CASRPPGQGIQETQYF TGTGCCAGCAGACCTCCTGGACAGGGGATTCAAGAGACCCAGTACTTC
13 TRBJ1-2 TRBD1 TRBV19 . CASSIDRDYGYTF TGTGCCAGTAGTATCGACAGGGACTATGGCTACACCTTC
14 TRBJ2-7 TRBD2 TRBV6-5 . CASLGGAGFNEQYF TGTGCCAGCCTAGGAGGAGCGGGATTCAACGAGCAGTACTTC
13 TRBJ1-5 . TRBV2 . CASTTGMRQPQHF TGTGCCAGCACCACAGGTATGCGGCAGCCCCAGCATTTT
20 TRBJ1-5 TRBD1 TRBV27 . CASSPAYRDRGLLSNQPQHF TGTGCCAGCAGTCCCGCCTACCGGGACAGGGGGCTTCTGAGCAATCAGCCCCAGCATTTT
15 TRBJ2-1 . TRBV27 . CASSFRGSGYNEQFF TGTGCCAGCAGTTTCCGGGGGAGTGGCTACAATGAGCAGTTCTTC
17 TRBJ2-2 TRBD2 TRBV9 once CASSSSGRAPNTGELFF TGTGCCAGCAGCTCTAGCGGGAGGGCTCCCAACACCGGGGAGCTGTTTTTT
15 TRBJ2-1 TRBD2 TRBV7-9 . CASRQGLAYYNEQFF TGTGCCAGCAGACAGGGACTAGCCTACTACAATGAGCAGTTCTTC
12 TRBJ1-1 . TRBV12-1 . CANDSPRVEAFF TGTGCCAACGACAGCCCAAGAGTTGAAGCTTTCTTT
15 TRBJ2-7 TRBD1 TRBV18 . CASSLSWGQGNEQYF TGTGCCAGCTCACTAAGCTGGGGACAGGGGAACGAGCAGTACTTC
14 TRBJ2-1 TRBD1 TRBV30 . CAWTRRTGLNEQFF TGTGCCTGGACCCGACGGACAGGGTTGAATGAGCAGTTCTTC
17 TRBJ2-1 TRBD1 TRBV19 . CASSIGPYRGDYNEQFF TGTGCCAGTAGTATAGGACCCTACAGGGGGGACTACAATGAGCAGTTCTTC
18 TRBJ2-5 . TRBV7-3 . CASSVGVAEPPRKETQYF TGTGCCAGCAGCGTAGGAGTAGCGGAACCCCCAAGAAAAGAGACCCAGTACTTC
12 TRBJ1-2 . TRBV6-1 . CACREGPSGYTF TGTGCCTGCCGGGAAGGGCCAAGTGGCTACACCTTC
18 TRBJ2-2 . TRBV27 . CASRTPKATAIQGGELFF TGTGCCAGCCGTACTCCCAAGGCGACAGCCATCCAAGGCGGGGAGCTGTTTTTT
15 TRBJ2-1 . TRBV29-1 . CSVSPGDFPYNEQFF TGCAGCGTGAGCCCGGGGGACTTCCCCTACAATGAGCAGTTCTTC
13 TRBJ1-2 . TRBV9 . CASSADIQLGYTF TGTGCCAGCAGCGCGGACATTCAATTGGGCTACACCTTC
13 TRBJ1-3 . TRBV10-3 . CAIRGDSGNTIYF TGTGCCATCAGAGGGGACTCTGGAAACACCATATATTTT
14 TRBJ2-7 . TRBV19 . CASRYTGISYEQYF TGTGCCAGTAGATACACAGGGATCTCTTACGAGCAGTACTTC
14 TRBJ2-7 . TRBV5-1 few CASSLGTWGHEQYF TGCGCCAGCAGCTTGGGGACATGGGGCCACGAGCAGTACTTC
13 TRBJ2-7 . TRBV27 . CASSGGWIYEQYF TGTGCCAGCAGCGGGGGTTGGATCTACGAGCAGTACTTC
14 TRBJ1-1 TRBD1 TRBV11-2 once CASSLVQGATEAFF TGTGCCAGCAGCTTAGTGCAGGGGGCCACTGAAGCTTTCTTT
13 TRBJ2-7 . TRBV19 few CASSISRAGEQYF TGTGCCAGTAGTATATCCAGGGCGGGGGAGCAGTACTTC
15 TRBJ2-2 . TRBV6-1 . CASSEMASATGELFF TGTGCCAGCAGTGAAATGGCTAGCGCAACCGGGGAGCTGTTTTTT
14 TRBJ1-6 . TRBV5-6 few CASSLGQYNSPLHF TGTGCCAGCAGCTTGGGACAGTATAATTCACCCCTCCACTTT
14 TRBJ2-5 TRBD1 TRBV7-3 once CASSPDRDKETQYF TGTGCCAGCAGCCCAGACAGGGATAAAGAGACCCAGTACTTC
13 TRBJ2-1 . TRBV2 . CASSENSLREQFF TGTGCCAGCAGTGAAAACTCCCTCCGAGAGCAGTTCTTC
15 TRBJ2-1 . TRBV4-2 . CASSRGDTNYNEQFF TGTGCCAGCAGCCGAGGGGACACCAACTACAATGAGCAGTTCTTC
13 TRBJ1-2 TRBD1 TRBV5-1 . CASRSDRGNGYTF TGCGCCAGCAGATCGGACAGGGGGAATGGCTACACCTTC
15 TRBJ2-3 . TRBV5-1 . CASSLGQSVGDTQYF TGCGCCAGCAGCCTCGGACAGTCTGTAGGAGATACGCAGTATTTT
14 TRBJ2-7 TRBD2 TRBV4-1 . CASSQDGRGLEQYF TGCGCCAGCAGCCAAGACGGGAGGGGCTTGGAGCAGTACTTC
14 TRBJ1-5 TRBD1 TRBV27 once CASSRDRSNQPQHF TGTGCCAGCAGTCGGGACAGGAGCAATCAGCCCCAGCATTTT
16 TRBJ1-3 . TRBV28 . CASRFGGAFSGNTIYF TGTGCCAGCAGATTTGGGGGCGCTTTTAGTGGAAACACCATATATTTT
14 TRBJ2-5 TRBD1 TRBV5-1 . CASSRDRREETQYF TGCGCCAGCAGCCGGGACAGGAGGGAAGAGACCCAGTACTTC
16 TRBJ1-1 TRBD1 TRBV9 . CASSVTRDRIVSEAFF TGTGCCAGCAGCGTAACTCGGGACAGGATAGTTAGTGAAGCTTTCTTT
15 TRBJ2-6 TRBD2 TRBV2 . CASSFLAGGANVLTF TGTGCCAGCAGTTTCCTAGCGGGAGGGGCCAACGTCCTGACTTTC
11 TRBJ2-5 . TRBV11-2 few CASSSQETQYF TGTGCCAGCAGCTCTCAAGAGACCCAGTACTTC
15 TRBJ1-5 TRBD1 TRBV28 . CASSQNTGGNQPQHF TGTGCCAGCAGTCAAAACACAGGGGGCAATCAGCCCCAGCATTTT
15 TRBJ2-3 . TRBV5-1 . CASSPGQRRGGTQYF TGCGCCAGCAGCCCCGGACAGAGGAGGGGGGGTACGCAGTATTTT
13 TRBJ1-1 . TRBV5-1 . CASSLRGGTEAFF TGCGCCAGCAGCTTGCGGGGGGGCACTGAAGCTTTCTTT